Below, 5 T cell receptor beta chains from the same sample are listed, as sequenced in a study of technical replicates of blood from a few donors. Sequencing used immunoSEQ multiplex PCR; TCRdb keeps in-frame clones, though not all of them. Of roughly 90,000 clones listed, around 95% are singletons. Material: T cells isolated from PBMCs. Receptors were obtained from a human donor in good health.

This clone was seen a single time. The chain links TRBV4-1 to TRBJ2-5, with TRBD1 matching 8 bases. The CDR3 has 15 amino acids. V lost 3 bases, J lost 1 base, and 4 bases stayed unmatched. The germline V gene has CDR1 MGHRA and CDR2 YSYEKL. The CDR3 loop is CASSHPQGAQETQYF. The CDR3 region has the DNA TGCGCCAGCAGCCACCCCCAGGGGGCCCAAGAGACCCAGTACTTC.

This rearrangement joins TRBV5-1 to TRBJ2-3; TRBD2 agrees at 14 bases. The CDR3 is made up of 17 amino acids. Germline V gene lookup returns CDR1 SGHRS and CDR2 YFSETQ. Germline trimming cut 4 bases from V and 4 bases from J; bases unmatched to any gene: 8. CDR3 region: CASSPRGLAGASDTQYF. The CDR3, as DNA: TGCGCCAGCAGCCCCAGGGGACTAGCGGGAGCGTCAGATACGCAGTATTTT.

The V gene is TRBV11-2, the J gene TRBJ1-1; 9 nucleotides line up with TRBD1. Trimming removed 8 bases from V and 3 bases from J; junction bases left unmatched: 13. This CDR3 spans 16 amino acids. Germline V gives CDR1 SGHAT, CDR2 FQNNGV. This CDR3 is CASRRGQGRGDTEAFF. DNA for the CDR3: TGTGCCAGCCGGAGGGGACAGGGCCGGGGGGACACTGAAGCTTTCTTT.

J is TRBJ1-2 and V is TRBV19, with TRBD1 identical over 7 bases. V shed 7 bases, J shed 3 bases, and the junction held 8 bases outside the gene matches. CDR1 and CDR2 (germline): LNHDA, SQIVND (reference sequence). The CDR3 consists of 14 residues. The CDR3 region has the DNA TGTGCCAGTAATAGGCCCGGGACAGACTATGGCTACACCTTC. It yields the protein CASNRPGTDYGYTF.

V usage is TRBV5-1 and J usage is TRBJ2-7; 7 positions agree with TRBD1. CDR1 is SGHRS and CDR2 is YFSETQ in the germline V gene. This CDR3 comprises 14 residues. V shed 4 bases, J shed 1 base, and the junction held 5 bases outside the gene matches. The CDR3 reads CASSEGAGSYEQYF. Written as DNA, the CDR3 is TGCGCCAGCAGCGAGGGGGCAGGGTCCTACGAGCAGTACTTC.